The 27 T cell receptor beta chains in this list originate from one sample, sequenced in a study of control samples from healthy donors and cancer patients. Clones were read by immunoSEQ multiplex PCR, and TCRdb kept only the in-frame ones, dropping some. Counted here are 45,000 to 55,000 clones, roughly 92% occurring once; the ten biggest clones make up 20% to 25%. Sequencing input: PBMCs. These receptors came from a woman aged 45-59 years with head and neck cancer.

The J gene is TRBJ2-5, the V gene TRBV10-3; 7 bases map to TRBD2. This CDR3 spans 15 amino acids. Trimming at V came to 0 bases and at J to 5 bases, leaving 6 bases not matched to a gene. Germline CDR1 and CDR2: ENHRY and SYGVKD. Here the CDR3 DNA reads TGTGCCATCAGTGAGTCGAATCTACTAGCGGAGACCCAGTACTTC. It yields the protein CAISESNLLAETQYF.

The chain links TRBV30 to TRBJ2-5; the match to TRBD2 covers 11 bases. V lost 2 bases to trimming and J lost 5 bases; unmatched junction nucleotides: 4. Germline V gene lookup returns CDR1 GTSNPN and CDR2 SVGIG (reference sequence). The CDR3 consists of 14 residues. CDR3 coding DNA: TGTGCCTGGAGTCCTATAGCGGGAGGGGAGACCCAGTACTTC. Its translation: CAWSPIAGGETQYF.

The chain carries TRBV6-5 and TRBJ1-3; no firm D call. Per germline, CDR1 MNHEY and CDR2 SVGAGI. Trimming took 7 bases from V and 1 from J, leaving 11 bases between them. The CDR3 spans 14 residues. This chain's CDR3 is CASTFDGSGNTIYF. The CDR3 nucleotides read TGTGCCAGCACCTTTGACGGATCTGGAAACACCATATATTTT.

V gene TRBV2 combines with J gene TRBJ2-5; 8 bases line up with TRBD1. V gave up 8 bases and J gave up 5 bases; unmatched junction bases: 7. Germline V gene lookup returns CDR1 SNHLY and CDR2 FYNNEI. The CDR3 sequence is 13 residues long. In nucleotides, the CDR3 is TGTGCCAGCTCCCTGGACAGGGAGGAGACCCAGTACTTC. It is translated as CASSLDREETQYF.

This clone was counted once. The chain employs TRBV19 and TRBJ1-2; tentatively, D is TRBD1 (5 bases). V was clipped by 5 bases and J by 0 bases, with 10 bases between them. The CDR3 covers 14 residues. Looked up from germline, CDR1 is LNHDA and CDR2 is SQIVND (reference sequence). The CDR3 loop reads CASSGGFANYGYTF. The CDR3 DNA is TGTGCCAGTAGTGGGGGGTTCGCTAACTATGGCTACACCTTC.

CDR3 in amino acids: CASRPGLAGITGELFF. CDR3 bases: TGTGCCAGCAGGCCGGGACTAGCGGGGATCACCGGGGAGCTGTTTTTT. The chain carries TRBV2 and TRBJ2-2, with TRBD2 matching over 13 bases. CDR3 length: 16 amino acids. Germline loops: CDR1 SNHLY, CDR2 FYNNEI. V gave up 6 bases and J gave up 4 bases; unmatched junction bases: 5.

The chain links TRBV5-1 to TRBJ1-3, with a tentative D call TRBD1 (5 bases). Per the germline V gene, CDR1 is SGHRS and CDR2 is YFSETQ. V was trimmed by 0 bases and J by 4 bases, leaving 8 bases between them. CDR3 length: 14 residues. The CDR3, as DNA: TGCGCCAGCAGCTTGGGAGGGGACGGAAACACCATATATTTT. It encodes CASSLGGDGNTIYF.

V usage is TRBV6-2 or TRBV6-3 and J usage is TRBJ2-5; 7 nucleotides align to TRBD1. Germline V lookup: CDR1 MNHEY, CDR2 SVGEGT. The V and J ends lost 1 base and 2 bases, in that order; junction bases with no gene match: 16. The CDR3 extends over 19 amino acids. Here the CDR3 reads CASSYFDRVGRADQETQYF. DNA of the CDR3: TGTGCCAGCAGTTACTTCGACAGGGTAGGGAGAGCCGATCAAGAGACCCAGTACTTC.

This clone occurred a few times. The CDR3 nucleotides are TGTGCCACCAGTGACCCCTTGGGACAGACGAACACCGGGGAGCTGTTTTTT. It is translated as CATSDPLGQTNTGELFF. This chain joins TRBV24-1 and TRBJ2-2; 7 bases are shared with TRBD1. Germline loops: CDR1 KGHDR, CDR2 SFDVKD. V dropped 4 bases and J dropped 0; count of bases not matched to a gene: 7. The CDR3 is made up of 17 amino acids.

J is TRBJ1-2 and V is TRBV9, with a weak D call TRBD1 (5 bases). Germline V gives CDR1 SGDLS, CDR2 YYNGEE. V dropped 4 bases and J dropped 8 bases, with 12 bases sitting between them. The CDR3 totals 12 residues. CDR3 in amino acids: CASSWGPGGYTF. The CDR3 coding sequence is TGTGCCAGCAGCTGGGGCCCGGGAGGCTACACCTTC.

This chain connects TRBV30 to TRBJ2-3; no firm D call. The CDR3 runs to 13 residues. Germline V gene sequence: CDR1 GTSNPN, CDR2 SVGIG (reference sequence). V lost 2 bases, J lost 2 bases, and 8 bases lay in between. The CDR3 coding sequence is TGTGCCTGGAGTTTTCGTACCACAGATACGCAGTATTTT. This sequence encodes CAWSFRTTDTQYF.

J is TRBJ2-7 and V is TRBV21-1. TRBV21-1 is flagged as a pseudogene. The CDR3 loop spans 14 amino acids. This CDR3 is CASSASTPTREQYF. The DNA for the CDR3 is TGTGCCAGCAGCGCGTCAACACCAACTCGCGAGCAGTACTTC.

The rearrangement links TRBV28 to TRBJ2-3; 7 nucleotides line up with TRBD1. The trim removed 3 bases at V and 3 bases at J, leaving 6 bases unmatched. CDR1 MDHEN and CDR2 SYDVKM come from the germline V gene. The CDR3 covers 15 residues. Written as DNA, the CDR3 is TGTGCCAGCAGTTTGACAGGGCGGTTGACAGATACGCAGTATTTT. It translates to CASSLTGRLTDTQYF. Combining the CDR3 with reference TRBV28 and TRBJ2-3 gives the whole variable domain DVKVTQSSRYLVKRTGEKVFLECVQDMDHENMFWYRQDPGLGLRLIYFSYDVKMKEKGDIPEGYSVSREKKERFSLILESASTNQTSMYLCASSLTGRLTDTQYFGPGTRLTVL.

V is TRBV30 and J is TRBJ2-1; possibly TRBD2 for D (6 bases). Germline values: CDR1 GTSNPN, CDR2 SVGIG (reference sequence). The V and J ends lost 2 bases and 4 bases respectively, with 15 bases between them. The CDR3 is made up of 15 amino acids. The CDR3 nucleotides read TGTGCCTGGAGTCCTTCGGGGACTGTTTACAATGAGCAGTTCTTC. Its protein product is CAWSPSGTVYNEQFF.

V gene TRBV11-2 combines with J gene TRBJ2-5, with D perhaps TRBD2 (6 bases). CDR3 length equals 13 residues. Germline values: CDR1 SGHAT, CDR2 FQNNGV. The ends were cut back, 8 bases at V and 4 bases at J, with 14 bases in the middle. The CDR3 nucleotides read TGTGCCAGCCGCATGCTAGCGCGAGAGACCCAGTACTTC. This codes for CASRMLARETQYF.

The chain has TRBV7-9 and TRBJ1-2, with D uncertain. The germline CDR1 and CDR2 sequences are SEHNR and FQNEAQ (reference sequence). V gave up 1 base and J gave up 5 bases, with 14 bases separating them. This CDR3 region has 15 residues. The CDR3 loop reads CASSLGAGSIYGYTF. CDR3 bases: TGTGCCAGCAGCTTAGGGGCCGGAAGTATTTATGGCTACACCTTC.

This sequence joins TRBV18 and TRBJ2-3, with D perhaps TRBD1 (5 bases). Germline CDR1 is KGHSH and CDR2 is LQKENI. V shed 4 bases and J shed 1 base, with 24 bases lying between them. The CDR3 is made up of 19 amino acids. The CDR3 region has the DNA TGTGCCAGCTCACGACTCCGCCTTCTTGACAGTTCCCGCACAGATACGCAGTATTTT. Its translation is CASSRLRLLDSSRTDTQYF.

The chain carries TRBV28 and TRBJ1-5; D unclear. CDR3 length: 18 amino acids. Germline CDR1 is MDHEN and CDR2 is SYDVKM. The V and J ends lost 7 bases and 0 bases respectively, with 22 bases between them. The chain's CDR3 is CASTPLAGWALSNQPQHF. The CDR3, as DNA: TGTGCCAGCACCCCATTGGCAGGTTGGGCTCTTAGCAATCAGCCCCAGCATTTT.

The chain joins TRBV5-6 to TRBJ2-1; D possibly uses TRBD1 or TRBD2 (5 bases each). Germline V gene lookup returns CDR1 SGHDT and CDR2 YYEEEE. CDR3 length: 14 amino acids. With 1 base removed from V and 7 bases from J, the gap between germline ends came to 12 bases. The CDR3 loop reads CASSLLGPRNEQFF. CDR3 sequence (DNA): TGTGCCAGCAGCTTGCTGGGACCACGGAATGAGCAGTTCTTC.

This clone was seen a single time. In the same sample, other DNA sequences code for this CDR3. J is TRBJ2-3 and V is TRBV29-1, with 11 positions matching TRBD2. The CDR3 has 16 amino acids. Germline V lookup: CDR1 SQVTM, CDR2 ANQGSEA. J lost 6 bases, V lost 0 bases, and 8 bases had no gene match. The chain's CDR3 is CSVEEGLAVLADTQYF. The CDR3 coding sequence is TGCAGCGTTGAAGAGGGACTAGCGGTGCTAGCCGATACGCAGTATTTT.

V usage is TRBV18 and J usage is TRBJ1-1; D possibly corresponds to TRBD1 (6 bases). Looked up from germline, CDR1 is KGHSH and CDR2 is LQKENI. The CDR3 sequence is 14 residues long. V lost 5 bases, J lost 4 bases, and 14 bases lay in between. Written as DNA, the CDR3 is TGTGCCAGCTCAACCTTACAGGGACCCACTGAAGCTTTCTTT. Translating gives CASSTLQGPTEAFF.

The chain has TRBV2 and TRBJ1-2, with D perhaps TRBD1 (5 bases). The ends were cut back, 3 bases at V and 6 bases at J, with 14 bases in the middle. This CDR3 spans 14 amino acids. Germline CDR1 is SNHLY and CDR2 is FYNNEI. CDR3 coding DNA: TGTGCCAGCAGTGAGGGGCGAGGGGCGGATGGCTACACCTTC. It is translated as CASSEGRGADGYTF.

The chain links TRBV6-6 to TRBJ1-4; D is possibly TRBD1 (6 bases). Trimming shortened V by 5 bases and J by 10 bases, and 17 bases separated the two germline ends. The CDR3 totals 14 residues. The germline V gene has CDR1 MNHNY and CDR2 SVGAGI (reference sequence). Written as DNA, the CDR3 is TGTGCCAGCAGTCCCGACAGGAGGTCCGGAAAACTGTTTTTT. Translated: CASSPDRRSGKLFF.

This clone was recorded once. V usage is TRBV28 and J usage is TRBJ2-2; D gene ambiguous. CDR3 length: 13 residues. V was pared by 7 bases and J by 5 bases, with 11 bases between. Germline lookup yields CDR1 MDHEN and CDR2 SYDVKM. CDR3 residues: CASIEGRTGELFF. The CDR3 DNA reads TGTGCCAGCATAGAAGGTCGGACCGGGGAGCTGTTTTTT.

This chain joins TRBV28 and TRBJ2-4, with TRBD1 as a possible D gene (5 bases). With 5 bases removed from V and 3 bases from J, the gap between germline ends came to 23 bases. CDR3 length: 18 amino acids. The germline gives CDR1 MDHEN, CDR2 SYDVKM. The CDR3 bases are TGTGCCAGCAGTCAGAACCGACAGACAGATTTAGGCAAAAACATTCAGTACTTC. Translation gives CASSQNRQTDLGKNIQYF.

The chain combines TRBV11-3 with TRBJ1-1, with 12 bases matching TRBD1. CDR1 and CDR2 from the germline V gene are SGHNT and YENEEA. The CDR3 has 17 amino acids. Unmatched junction bases numbered 8, after V lost 5 bases and J lost 1 base. The CDR3 is CASSPGQGASGNTEAFF. CDR3 nucleotides: TGTGCCAGCAGCCCGGGACAGGGGGCTTCGGGGAACACTGAAGCTTTCTTT.

The CDR3 spells CASSLERETAEAFF. The CDR3 DNA reads as TGTGCCAGCAGCTTAGAGAGGGAGACGGCTGAAGCTTTCTTT. The V and J genes are TRBV11-2 and TRBJ1-1; D remains ambiguous. Trimming shortened V by 0 bases and J by 6 bases, and 11 bases separated the two germline ends. The germline CDR1 and CDR2 sequences are SGHAT and FQNNGV. The CDR3 has 14 residues.